The rows below give T cell receptor beta chains drawn from one sample of a study of beta chain features in type 1 diabetes. Generated by immunoSEQ multiplex PCR, the TCRdb table keeps only in-frame clones and is missing some. The sample contains around 250,000 clones, 14% of which appear only once. Material: naive CD4+ T cells from blood. The receptors shown here come from a man aged 30 to 45 with type 1 diabetes. Both conserved end residues are part of each CDR3. Fields, in order: D gene, J gene, V gene, clone size, CDR3 protein, CDR3 DNA. D genes are given only for firm matches. Clone sizes are given selectively: once, few, many, or a class where the clone is expanded.

NA,TRBJ2-5,TRBV10-3,NA,CAISWAFLETQYF,TGTGCCATCAGTTGGGCCTTTCTGGAGACCCAGTACTTC
NA,TRBJ1-4,TRBV7-9,NA,CASSLSNRRYEKLFF,TGTGCCAGCAGCTTATCCAACAGGCGGTATGAAAAACTGTTTTTT
NA,TRBJ1-1,TRBV7-9,few,CASSEDMNTEAFF,TGTGCCAGCAGCGAGGACATGAACACTGAAGCTTTCTTT
NA,TRBJ1-2,TRBV6-1,few,CASSEMVENYGYTF,TGTGCCAGCAGTGAAATGGTCGAGAACTATGGCTACACCTTC
TRBD1,TRBJ1-4,TRBV2,NA,CASRVDRLEKLFF,TGTGCCAGCAGGGTGGACAGGTTGGAAAAACTGTTTTTT
NA,TRBJ2-7,TRBV6-5,NA,CASSYRQAGDPYEQYF,TGTGCCAGCAGTTACCGCCAGGCAGGGGATCCCTACGAGCAGTACTTC
NA,TRBJ2-7,TRBV5-1,few,CASSLGQQPTYEQYF,TGCGCCAGCAGCTTAGGACAGCAACCTACCTACGAGCAGTACTTC
TRBD1,TRBJ1-5,TRBV6-1,NA,CASSVPLDRGLDQPQHF,TGTGCCAGCAGTGTCCCTTTGGACAGGGGGCTTGATCAGCCCCAGCATTTT
TRBD2,TRBJ2-1,TRBV5-6,NA,CASSPTGTSSYNEQFF,TGTGCCAGCAGCCCTACCGGGACTAGCTCCTACAATGAGCAGTTCTTC
TRBD2,TRBJ2-7,TRBV25-1,NA,CASSPSGANYEQYF,TGTGCCAGCAGTCCCAGCGGGGCTAACTACGAGCAGTACTTC
NA,TRBJ2-1,TRBV5-4,NA,CASSGPPLANEQFF,TGTGCCAGCAGCGGCCCGCCTCTAGCGAATGAGCAGTTCTTC
NA,TRBJ2-6,TRBV5-4,NA,CASSQDFLSSGANVLTF,TGTGCCAGCAGCCAGGACTTCCTGAGCTCTGGGGCCAACGTCCTGACTTTC
TRBD1,TRBJ1-2,TRBV7-8,few,CASSTDRGGYTF,TGTGCCAGCAGCACTGACAGGGGTGGCTACACCTTC
TRBD2,TRBJ2-7,TRBV28,NA,CASSLAGGPGEQYF,TGTGCCAGCAGTTTGGCGGGAGGGCCCGGCGAGCAGTACTTC
TRBD1,TRBJ2-1,TRBV5-1,few,CASSWGGQGVYNEQFF,TGCGCCAGCAGCTGGGGAGGACAGGGAGTATACAATGAGCAGTTCTTC
TRBD1,TRBJ2-1,TRBV18,NA,CASSPLPPGQGGEQFF,TGTGCCAGCTCACCGCTACCCCCGGGACAGGGTGGAGAGCAGTTCTTC
NA,TRBJ2-1,TRBV5-1,NA,CASSSKATAMDEQFF,TGCGCCAGCAGCTCAAAAGCGACGGCGATGGATGAGCAGTTCTTC
TRBD1,TRBJ1-1,TRBV5-1,few,CASSHFGTDTEAFF,TGCGCCAGCAGCCACTTCGGGACAGACACTGAAGCTTTCTTT
TRBD2,TRBJ2-7,TRBV14,NA,CASSQGAAGGYEQYF,TGTGCCAGCAGCCAAGGGGCAGCGGGAGGCTACGAGCAGTACTTC
NA,TRBJ1-1,TRBV7-9,few,CASRSTGSNTEAFF,TGTGCCAGCAGATCCACAGGGAGTAACACTGAAGCTTTCTTT
NA,TRBJ1-2,TRBV11-2,few,CASSPGTGSYGYTF,TGTGCCAGCAGCCCCGGAACAGGGTCATATGGCTACACCTTC
NA,TRBJ1-1,TRBV9,NA,CASSGTGWGNTEAFF,TGTGCCAGCAGCGGGACGGGGTGGGGGAACACTGAAGCTTTCTTT
NA,TRBJ2-2,TRBV19,few,CASSTGQSNTGELFF,TGTGCCAGTAGTACCGGACAGTCGAACACCGGGGAGCTGTTTTTT
TRBD2,TRBJ2-3,TRBV5-4,NA,CASSLAYGLAGADTQYF,TGTGCCAGCAGCTTAGCATATGGTCTAGCGGGCGCAGATACGCAGTATTTT
NA,TRBJ2-5,TRBV18,NA,CASSPIGLRDQTQYF,TGTGCCAGCTCACCAATAGGACTCCGCGATCAGACCCAGTACTTC
NA,TRBJ1-1,TRBV30,NA,CAWSNGGSTEAFF,TGTGCCTGGAGTAACGGGGGGTCCACTGAAGCTTTCTTT
NA,TRBJ1-1,TRBV30,few,CAQGYTEAFF,TGTGCTCAGGGGTACACTGAAGCTTTCTTT
NA,TRBJ2-5,TRBV5-1,NA,CASRPPSRGTQYF,TGCGCCAGCCGGCCACCTAGCCGGGGGACCCAGTACTTC
TRBD2,TRBJ2-7,TRBV2,few,CAKRASGADEQYF,TGTGCCAAACGAGCTAGCGGGGCCGACGAGCAGTACTTC
NA,TRBJ1-1,TRBV7-2,few,CASSLLSGSNTEAFF,TGTGCCAGCAGCTTATTGTCAGGATCTAACACTGAAGCTTTCTTT
TRBD1,TRBJ1-2,TRBV6-6,few,CASSYWTGEYGYTF,TGTGCCAGCAGTTACTGGACAGGGGAGTATGGCTACACCTTC
NA,TRBJ1-1,TRBV29-1,few,CSALQGGGGEAFF,TGCAGCGCCTTACAGGGCGGAGGCGGTGAAGCTTTCTTT
TRBD2,TRBJ2-3,TRBV9,NA,CASSTMGLASSTDTQYF,TGTGCCAGCAGCACCATGGGACTAGCGTCTAGCACAGATACGCAGTATTTT
NA,TRBJ2-7,TRBV30,NA,CAWSVSKGISYEQYF,TGTGCCTGGAGTGTAAGTAAGGGGATCTCCTACGAGCAGTACTTC
TRBD2,TRBJ2-7,TRBV30,few,CAWGLAGGTYEQYF,TGTGCCTGGGGTCTAGCGGGGGGTACCTACGAGCAGTACTTC
NA,TRBJ1-6,TRBV5-4,few,CASSLRTANSPLHF,TGTGCCAGCAGCTTGCGGACTGCTAATTCACCCCTCCACTTT
TRBD2,TRBJ2-1,TRBV10-3,few,CAISRREENEQFF,TGTGCCATCAGTAGGCGGGAGGAAAATGAGCAGTTCTTC
TRBD1,TRBJ2-7,TRBV27,once,CASSRQGPYEQYF,TGTGCCAGCAGCAGACAGGGGCCCTACGAGCAGTACTTC
NA,TRBJ1-1,TRBV29-1,few,CSGGGFGRSNTEAFF,TGCAGCGGCGGGGGGTTCGGACGGTCGAACACTGAAGCTTTCTTT
NA,TRBJ1-5,TRBV5-6,few,CASSLGAQGWQPQHF,TGTGCCAGCAGCTTGGGGGCCCAGGGATGGCAGCCCCAGCATTTT
NA,TRBJ2-5,TRBV5-1,NA,CASSLQGKETQYF,TGCGCCAGCAGCTTGCAGGGAAAGGAGACCCAGTACTTC
TRBD1,TRBJ1-1,TRBV18,NA,CASSTLDRLTEAFF,TGTGCCAGCTCAACCCTGGACAGGCTCACTGAAGCTTTCTTT
TRBD1,TRBJ2-5,TRBV7-6,NA,CASSRTPGQQETQYF,TGTGCCAGCAGCCGGACCCCGGGACAGCAAGAGACCCAGTACTTC
TRBD1,TRBJ1-4,TRBV25-1,few,CASSATGTNEKLFF,TGTGCCAGCAGTGCGACAGGGACTAATGAAAAACTGTTTTTT
TRBD2,TRBJ2-1,TRBV7-2,NA,CASSLEVAGAGEQFF,TGTGCCAGCAGCTTAGAAGTAGCGGGAGCGGGAGAGCAGTTCTTC
TRBD1,TRBJ2-6,TRBV5-1,few,CASSPGQGQAGANVLTF,TGCGCCAGCAGCCCCGGACAGGGCCAGGCTGGGGCCAACGTCCTGACTTTC
TRBD1,TRBJ1-2,TRBV29-1,few,CSVGQGDYGYTF,TGCAGCGTTGGTCAGGGGGACTATGGCTACACCTTC
NA,TRBJ1-6,TRBV6-1,NA,CASSDEAIRRDSPLHF,TGTGCCAGCAGTGATGAGGCTATCCGGCGAGATTCACCCCTCCACTTT
NA,TRBJ1-5,TRBV30,few,CAWSADKSNQPQHF,TGTGCCTGGAGTGCTGACAAGAGCAATCAGCCCCAGCATTTT
TRBD2,TRBJ2-1,TRBV5-1,NA,CASSLREGWEQFF,TGCGCCAGCAGCTTAAGGGAGGGGTGGGAGCAGTTCTTC
NA,TRBJ2-3,TRBV21-1,few,CASSKGATTLHPDTQYF,TGTGCCAGCAGCAAAGGGGCCACGACCCTCCATCCAGATACGCAGTATTTT
TRBD2,TRBJ2-7,TRBV5-1,NA,CASSPLAGGPYEQYF,TGCGCCAGCAGCCCACTAGCGGGAGGGCCCTACGAGCAGTACTTC
NA,TRBJ2-2,TRBV29-1,NA,CSAPADNGAGELFF,TGCAGCGCCCCCGCGGACAATGGGGCCGGGGAGCTGTTTTTT
TRBD1,TRBJ2-7,TRBV5-1,NA,CASSTGQGGVYEQYF,TGCGCCAGCAGCACAGGACAGGGGGGAGTCTACGAGCAGTACTTC
TRBD1,TRBJ2-7,TRBV5-4,few,CASSSSGTGYYEQYF,TGTGCCAGCAGCTCCTCCGGGACAGGGTACTACGAGCAGTACTTC
TRBD2,TRBJ2-1,TRBV11-2,NA,CASSFGLAGGLDEQFF,TGTGCCAGCAGCTTCGGCCTAGCGGGGGGGCTCGATGAGCAGTTCTTC
TRBD1,TRBJ1-5,TRBV9,NA,CASSGTGGDQPQHF,TGTGCCAGCAGCGGGACAGGGGGAGACCAGCCCCAGCATTTT
TRBD1,TRBJ2-7,TRBV30,few,CACSGTGVYEQYF,TGTGCCTGTTCCGGGACAGGGGTGTACGAGCAGTACTTC
NA,TRBJ1-1,TRBV13,NA,CASSLGAKNTEAFF,TGTGCCAGCAGCTTAGGAGCCAAAAACACTGAAGCTTTCTTT